This TCR beta chain was recovered during a study of shared clonotypes between healthy human individuals. In this sample, this clone turned up once. From germline, CDR1 is SGHTA and CDR2 FQGNSA. V dropped 1 base and J dropped 0 bases, with 13 bases sitting between them. This CDR3 comprises 17 residues. The authors divided CD4+ cells into CD45RA+ naive and CD45RA-negative memory subsets. Per the original data handling: Junction-only sequences without quality scores came from ImmunoSEQ, so filtering differed. Sequencing was performed with immunoSEQ multiplex PCR; in TCRdb, only in-frame clones are kept and a portion is missing. V and J calls and clone size come straight from that table; D and trimming were deduced from the DNA. The table lists more than 2,000,000 clones, about 92% of them singletons, with roughly 0.36% in the top ten.

The source material was naive CD4+ T cells from PBMCs. Sample subset: CD45RA+ positively selected. The TCR comes from a man younger than 35 in good health. Some clones in this sample may be carry-over from other donors' samples. The chain is built from TRBV7-2 and TRBJ1-5, with D perhaps TRBD1 (6 bases). As DNA, the CDR3 is TGTGCCAGCAGCTTAGATCCGGGACACTATAGCAATCAGCCCCAGCATTTT. This translates into CASSLDPGHYSNQPQHF.